Each of the 20 T cell receptor beta chains below was sequenced from the same sample in a study of T cell responses to AZD1222 COVID-19 vaccine. Data came from immunoSEQ multiplex PCR; TCRdb stores just in-frame clones and leaves some out. The table lists more than 85,000 clones, 88% of them singletons. This specimen was peripheral blood, taken on day 0 of AZD1222 vaccination. The receptors derive from an adult in good health.

The rearrangement links TRBV9 to TRBJ2-1; 13 nucleotides line up with TRBD2. This CDR3 has 15 residues. Losses at the gene ends were 0 bases for V and 8 bases for J; bases not matched to a gene: 2. CDR1 SGDLS and CDR2 YYNGEE come from the germline V gene. CDR3 coding DNA: TGTGCCAGCAGCGTAGTACTAGCGGGGGGGGATGAGCAGTTCTTC. It codes for CASSVVLAGGDEQFF.

The chain recombines TRBV15 with TRBJ2-2, with D tentatively TRBD1 (7 bases). The CDR3 totals 16 residues. V lost 0 bases and J 7 bases, leaving 15 bases between the germline ends. From germline, CDR1 is LNHNV and CDR2 YYDKDF (reference sequence). CDR3 nucleotides: TGTGCCACCAGCAGAGAAAGATCCAGGGGGGTCGGGGAGCTGTTTTTT. This gives the protein CATSRERSRGVGELFF.

The CDR3 bases are TGTGCCAGTAGTACCTTCGGCGGGAGCTCCTACAATGAGCAGTTCTTC. Translation gives CASSTFGGSSYNEQFF. V gene TRBV19 combines with J gene TRBJ2-1; TRBD2 aligns across 7 bases. This CDR3 contains 16 residues. V was clipped by 4 bases and J by 0 bases; unmatched bases: 6. From germline, CDR1 is LNHDA and CDR2 SQIVND (reference sequence).

This clone was recorded only once. V is TRBV12-3 or TRBV12-4 and J is TRBJ1-1; TRBD1 is a possible D gene (6 bases). The length of the CDR3 is 12 residues. V shed 7 bases and J shed 10 bases, with 16 bases lying between them. The CDR3 bases are TGTGCCAGCACCACCTCAGGGGCTGGAGCTTTCTTT. Its protein product is CASTTSGAGAFF.

The chain links TRBV3-1 (or the pseudogene TRBV3-2) to TRBJ1-1; D not resolved. The V end lost 4 bases, the J end lost 0 bases, and 12 bases lay between the germline ends. The CDR3 consists of 15 residues. Germline assignment: CDR1 LGHDT and CDR2 YNNKEL (reference sequence). The CDR3 nucleotides read TGTGCCAGCAGCCGCTACAGCAGTTTGAACACTGAAGCTTTCTTT. Protein: CASSRYSSLNTEAFF.

The chain combines TRBV9 with TRBJ2-2; D may be TRBD2 (5 bases). CDR1 SGDLS and CDR2 YYNGEE come from the germline V gene. The CDR3 length is 14 residues. Between the trimmed V and J ends, which lost 7 bases and 2 bases, there was a span of 12 bases. The CDR3 region has the DNA TGTGCCAGCTCAGCCCGGGGAAACACCGGGGAGCTGTTTTTT. It is translated as CASSARGNTGELFF.

The chain carries TRBV19 and TRBJ2-7; 7 nucleotides match TRBD1. J lost 3 bases, V lost 5 bases, and 10 bases had no gene match. The CDR3 sequence is 15 residues long. Germline CDR1 and CDR2: LNHDA and SQIVND (reference sequence). The CDR3: CASSSGQTADYEQYF. The DNA for the CDR3 is TGTGCCAGTAGTTCGGGACAGACCGCGGACTACGAGCAGTACTTC.

The rearrangement uses TRBV7-9 and TRBJ1-6; 8 bases align to TRBD1. Per the germline V gene, CDR1 is SEHNR and CDR2 is FQNEAQ (reference sequence). With V trimmed by 6 bases and J by 5 bases, 6 bases remained unmatched. The CDR3 length is 15 residues. The CDR3 coding sequence is TGTGCCAGCAGTTCAGGACAGGGAAATAATTCACCCCTCCACTTT. It yields the protein CASSSGQGNNSPLHF.

This clone was detected once. The V gene is TRBV4-2, the J gene TRBJ1-1; D is perhaps TRBD1 (6 bases). This CDR3 has 13 residues. Germline V CDR1 and CDR2: LGHNA, YNFKEQ. Trimming took 2 bases from V and 4 from J, leaving 8 bases between them. This chain's CDR3 is CASSQQGSTEAFF. The CDR3 nucleotides read TGTGCCAGCAGCCAACAGGGGTCCACTGAAGCTTTCTTT.

The chain combines TRBV6-5 with TRBJ1-5, with 8 bases lining up with TRBD1. The CDR3 is 14 residues long. J lost 5 bases, V lost 2 bases, and 2 bases had no gene match. CDR1 and CDR2 (germline): MNHEY, SVGAGI. CDR3 in amino acids: CASSYGTGYQPQHF. The CDR3 DNA reads as TGTGCCAGCAGTTACGGGACAGGTTATCAGCCCCAGCATTTT.

A word on this clone: Other DNA sequences in this sample translate to the same CDR3. The J gene is TRBJ1-1, the V gene TRBV11-2, with a tentative D call TRBD1 (5 bases). Between the trimmed V and J ends, which lost 5 bases and 4 bases, there was a span of 11 bases. Germline CDR1 reads SGHAT; CDR2 reads FQNNGV. CDR3 size: 13 residues. Here the CDR3 DNA reads TGTGCCAGCAGCCCGTACGGGGGCACTGAAGCTTTCTTT. Amino acids: CASSPYGGTEAFF.

This clone appeared a few times. The chain carries TRBV18 and TRBJ1-2; 7 bases map to TRBD1. There are 18 residues in the CDR3. Germline V gene data show CDR1 as KGHSH and CDR2 as LQKENI. The junction had 11 bases not matched to a gene; V was cut back by 0 bases and J by 1 base. Here the CDR3 DNA reads TGTGCCAGCTCACCACCCAACAACCGGGGACAGATTAACTATGGCTACACCTTC. This encodes CASSPPNNRGQINYGYTF. Full variable domain (rest looked up from reference TRBV18 and TRBJ1-2): NAGVMQNPRHLVRRRGQEARLRCSPMKGHSHVYWYRQLPEEGLKFMVYLQKENIIDESGMPKERFSAEFPKEGPSILRIQQVVRGDSAAYFCASSPPNNRGQINYGYTFGSGTRLTVV.

This sequence joins TRBV3-1 (or the pseudogene TRBV3-2) and TRBJ2-7, with 9 bases lining up with TRBD2. Losses at the gene ends were 0 bases for V and 4 bases for J; bases not matched to a gene: 7. Germline CDR1 reads LGHDT; CDR2 reads YNNKEL (reference sequence). The CDR3 runs 16 residues. In nucleotides, the CDR3 is TGTGCCAGCAGCCAAGATATGGATAGCGGGAGATACGAGCAGTACTTC. Residues: CASSQDMDSGRYEQYF.

The chain is built from TRBV11-2 and TRBJ2-7, with D perhaps matching TRBD1 (5 bases). The CDR3 extends over 15 amino acids. Germline V gives CDR1 SGHAT, CDR2 FQNNGV. Trimming cost V 4 bases and J 3 bases, with 16 bases left between them. CDR3 sequence (DNA): TGTGCCAGCAGCTCTATAAGGGGTTTAAGCTACGAGCAGTACTTC. It encodes CASSSIRGLSYEQYF.

The chain links TRBV25-1 to TRBJ1-1; tentatively, D is TRBD1 (6 bases). The V and J ends lost 5 bases and 3 bases respectively, with 13 bases between them. The CDR3 is 14 amino acids. Germline V gene data show CDR1 as MGHDK and CDR2 as SYGVNS. CDR3 protein: CASSKDSLYTEAFF. The CDR3 nucleotides are TGTGCCAGCAGTAAGGACAGTCTGTACACTGAAGCTTTCTTT. Variable domain in full (rest from reference TRBV25-1 and TRBJ1-1): EADIYQTPRYLVIGTGKKITLECSQTMGHDKMYWYQQDPGMELHLIHYSYGVNSTEKGDLSSESTVSRIRTEHFPLTLESARPSHTSQYLCASSKDSLYTEAFFGQGTRLTVV.

Written as DNA, the CDR3 is TGCGCCAGCAGCCAAGCCGACTACGAGCAGTACTTC. It codes for CASSQADYEQYF. This chain joins TRBV4-1 and TRBJ2-7, with D unresolved. CDR3 size: 12 residues. V was cut by 1 base and J by 3 bases, with 4 bases left in between. The germline V gene encodes CDR1 MGHRA and CDR2 YSYEKL.

The chain couples TRBV4-1 to TRBJ1-2; D is possibly TRBD1 (6 bases). V was pared by 3 bases and J by 5 bases, with 16 bases between. From germline, CDR1 is MGHRA and CDR2 YSYEKL. The CDR3 spans 15 residues. CDR3 coding DNA: TGCGCCAGCAGCCAGCCACAGGGATCGAAGTATGGCTACACCTTC. Translation: CASSQPQGSKYGYTF.

This clone was detected once. The J gene is TRBJ2-7, the V gene TRBV7-8, with D possibly TRBD2 on 5 matching bases. Trimming pared 7 bases from V and 3 bases from J, leaving 13 bases between. Germline V gene data show CDR1 as SGHVS and CDR2 as FQNEAQ. The CDR3 covers 13 residues. CDR3 sequence: CASKRLNDYEQYF. For the CDR3, the DNA is TGTGCCAGCAAGAGACTAAATGACTACGAGCAGTACTTC.

The chain joins TRBV5-1 to TRBJ1-3; 8 bases map to TRBD1. The CDR3 is 14 amino acids. The V gene end was trimmed by 4 bases and the J gene end by 4 bases; junction bases not matched to a gene: 4. The germline gives CDR1 SGHRS, CDR2 YFSETQ. CDR3 nucleotide sequence: TGCGCCAGCAGCCAGGGGGCGAGAGGAAACACCATATATTTT. Its protein product is CASSQGARGNTIYF.

The chain recombines TRBV30 with TRBJ1-5, with a tentative D call TRBD1 (6 bases). Trimming took 5 bases from V and 6 from J, leaving 14 bases between them. The CDR3 covers 13 residues. Germline V lookup: CDR1 GTSNPN, CDR2 SVGIG (reference sequence). Here the CDR3 reads CAWEGQRGQPQHF. The DNA for the CDR3 is TGTGCCTGGGAAGGACAGAGGGGTCAGCCCCAGCATTTT.